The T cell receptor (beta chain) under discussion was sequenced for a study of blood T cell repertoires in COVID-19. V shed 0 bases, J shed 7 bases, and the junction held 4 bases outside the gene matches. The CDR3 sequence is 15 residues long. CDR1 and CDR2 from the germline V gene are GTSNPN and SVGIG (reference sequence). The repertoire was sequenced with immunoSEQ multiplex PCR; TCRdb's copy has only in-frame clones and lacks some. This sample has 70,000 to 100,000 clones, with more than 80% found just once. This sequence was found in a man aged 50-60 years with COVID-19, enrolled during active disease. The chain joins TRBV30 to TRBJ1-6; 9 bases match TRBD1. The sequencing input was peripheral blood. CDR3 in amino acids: CAWSVPDRGNSPLHF. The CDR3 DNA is TGTGCCTGGAGTGTACCGGACAGGGGAAATTCACCCCTCCACTTT.